This T cell receptor (beta chain) was recovered during a study of cytotoxic CD8 clonotypes in ibrutinib-treated CLL. General study points: Clonality increased at ibrutinib response and stayed stable in sustained remission. At progression, however, it fell back toward baseline. Public clonotypes, found uncommonly, either contracted or stayed stable on treatment.

About this clone itself: The antigen is unknown.

Sequencing was performed with immunoSEQ multiplex PCR; in TCRdb, only in-frame clones are kept and a portion is missing. The sample holds 150,000 to 250,000 clones; about 72% are singletons and the top ten take roughly 13%. Germline CDR1 SGHVS, CDR2 FQNEAQ. The CDR3 totals 14 residues. The V and J ends lost 7 bases and 3 bases respectively, with 16 bases between them. This TCR derives from a human donor with chronic lymphocytic leukemia. The chain recombines TRBV7-8 with TRBJ2-7; D possibly corresponds to TRBD2 (6 bases). The sequencing used PBMCs, collected after 24 months of ibrutinib treatment. CDR3 DNA sequence: TGTGCCAGCATTCTAGGGGAGGAGTACTACGAGCAGTACTTC. This translates into CASILGEEYYEQYF.